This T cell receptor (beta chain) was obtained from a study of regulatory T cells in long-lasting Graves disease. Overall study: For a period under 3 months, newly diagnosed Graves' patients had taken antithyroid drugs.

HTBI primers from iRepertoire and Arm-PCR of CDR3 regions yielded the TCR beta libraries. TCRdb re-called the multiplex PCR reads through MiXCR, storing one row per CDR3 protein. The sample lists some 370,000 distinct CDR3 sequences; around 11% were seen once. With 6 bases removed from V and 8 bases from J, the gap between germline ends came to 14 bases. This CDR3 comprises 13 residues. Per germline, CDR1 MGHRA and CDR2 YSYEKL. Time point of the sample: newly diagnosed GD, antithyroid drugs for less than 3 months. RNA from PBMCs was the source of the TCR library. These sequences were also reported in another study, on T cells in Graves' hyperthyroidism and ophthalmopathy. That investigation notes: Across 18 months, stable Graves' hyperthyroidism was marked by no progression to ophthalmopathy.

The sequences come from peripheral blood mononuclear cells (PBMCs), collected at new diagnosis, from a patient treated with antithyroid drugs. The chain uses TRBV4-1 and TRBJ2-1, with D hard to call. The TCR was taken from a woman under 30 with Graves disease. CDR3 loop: CASSVLRGDEQFF. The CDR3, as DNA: TGCGCCAGCAGTGTTCTTCGTGGGGATGAGCAGTTCTTC.